This T cell receptor beta chain appears in the sequencing data of a study of T cells in Graves' hyperthyroidism and ophthalmopathy. Germline V gene sequence: CDR1 MNHEY, CDR2 SMNVEV (reference sequence). Trimming at V came to 7 bases and at J to 5 bases, leaving 2 bases not matched to a gene. The CDR3 spans 11 residues. From RNA transcripts, TCR beta CDR3 regions were amplified. First-round RT-PCR targeting the TCR CDR3 was performed with the HTBI primer set. TCRdb recomputed calls from the multiplex PCR reads with MiXCR, one row per CDR3 protein. The repertoire has about 640,000 distinct CDR3 sequences, less than 25% of them found once; the top ten carry about 35%. Whole-study results and caveats: Appearing also in blood were most of the thyroid clonotypes expanded above 0.001. Separating ophthalmopathy from stable hyperthyroidism was achieved by a 13 V-J model.

Comment on this clonotype: Antigen specificity is unknown.

Ophthalmopathy patients all had a Clinical Activity Score of at least 3, a NOSPECS grade of at least 4 and disease under 3 months old. On the basis of clinical symptoms, serum thyroxine and TRAb, thyroid ultrasound and orbital computed tomography, diagnoses were made. V usage is TRBV27 and J usage is TRBJ2-7, with 7 bases that match TRBD2. Sequenced sample: blood. This TCR derives from a young man with Graves' ophthalmopathy. The CDR3 sequence: CASKRGDEQYF. CDR3 DNA: TGTGCCAGCAAACGGGGGGACGAGCAGTACTTC.